This T cell receptor beta chain was identified during a study of molecular identifiers for immune sequencing clone quantification. With 10%, 30% or 50% of RNA, roughly 17,000 to 1,000,000 naive CD8 T cells were sequenced. V was cut by 5 bases and J by 1 base, with 26 bases left in between. CDR3 length: 19 residues. CDR1 MNHNY and CDR2 SVGAGI come from the germline V gene (reference sequence). This clonotype was recorded a few times. TCRdb reprocessed the PCR reads via MiXCR and lists one record per CDR3 protein. Among hundreds of thousands of distinct CDR3 sequences listed, over 25% were seen once. Sequencing was carried out using naive CD8+ T cells from blood, with Jurkat cell RNA spiked in. The sample's subset: FACS-sorted CD8+CD4-CCR7+CD45RA+ naive T cells. The receptor comes from a human donor in good health. Some libraries in this study had Jurkat cell RNA spiked in. The gene calls are TRBV6-6 and TRBJ1-1; D gene ambiguous. CDR3: CASSDSTYTLLGTNTEAFF. The CDR3 bases are TGTGCCAGCAGTGATTCCACCTATACCCTCTTGGGCACGAACACTGAAGCTTTCTTT.